This T cell receptor beta chain emerged from a study of human T cells and chemical hapten exposure. TCRdb passed the RACE reads through MiXCR, listing each CDR3 protein once. The sample lists about 54,000 distinct CDR3 sequences, 9.5% to 10% occurring once. This clonotype was observed at least ten times. From germline, CDR1 is SGHTA and CDR2 FQGNSA. V lost 5 bases and J 5 bases, leaving 11 bases between the germline ends. The CDR3 consists of 13 residues. The sample's time point: patch test 2, 6 weeks after DPC sensitization. Treatment here: therapeutic diphenylcyclopropenone sensitization with weekly scalp DPC.

Specimen: whole blood, collected in connection with sensitization to the hapten diphenylcyclopropenone (DPC). This chain connects TRBV7-2 to TRBJ2-3; D is ambiguous. This clonotype was sampled from a woman in her forties or fifties with alopecia areata. Some clones in this sample may be carry-over from other donors' samples. CDR3 protein: CASSIVLKDTQYF. CDR3 DNA: TGTGCCAGCAGCATAGTCCTTAAAGATACGCAGTATTTT.